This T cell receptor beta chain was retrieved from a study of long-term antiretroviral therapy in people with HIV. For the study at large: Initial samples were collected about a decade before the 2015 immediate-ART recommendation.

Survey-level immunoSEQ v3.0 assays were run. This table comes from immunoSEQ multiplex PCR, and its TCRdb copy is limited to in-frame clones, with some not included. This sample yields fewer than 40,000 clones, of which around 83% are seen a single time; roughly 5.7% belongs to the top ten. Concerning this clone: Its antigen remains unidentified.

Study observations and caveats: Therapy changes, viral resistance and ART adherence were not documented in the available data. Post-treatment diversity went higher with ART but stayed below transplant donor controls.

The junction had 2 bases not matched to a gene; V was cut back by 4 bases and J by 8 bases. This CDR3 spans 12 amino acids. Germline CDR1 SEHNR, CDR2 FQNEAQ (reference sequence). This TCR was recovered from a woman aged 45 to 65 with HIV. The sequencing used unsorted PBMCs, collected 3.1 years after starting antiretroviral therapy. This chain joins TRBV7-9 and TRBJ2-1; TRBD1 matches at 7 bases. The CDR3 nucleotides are TGTGCCAGCAGCTCCAGGGGGTATGAGCAGTTCTTC. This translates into CASSSRGYEQFF.